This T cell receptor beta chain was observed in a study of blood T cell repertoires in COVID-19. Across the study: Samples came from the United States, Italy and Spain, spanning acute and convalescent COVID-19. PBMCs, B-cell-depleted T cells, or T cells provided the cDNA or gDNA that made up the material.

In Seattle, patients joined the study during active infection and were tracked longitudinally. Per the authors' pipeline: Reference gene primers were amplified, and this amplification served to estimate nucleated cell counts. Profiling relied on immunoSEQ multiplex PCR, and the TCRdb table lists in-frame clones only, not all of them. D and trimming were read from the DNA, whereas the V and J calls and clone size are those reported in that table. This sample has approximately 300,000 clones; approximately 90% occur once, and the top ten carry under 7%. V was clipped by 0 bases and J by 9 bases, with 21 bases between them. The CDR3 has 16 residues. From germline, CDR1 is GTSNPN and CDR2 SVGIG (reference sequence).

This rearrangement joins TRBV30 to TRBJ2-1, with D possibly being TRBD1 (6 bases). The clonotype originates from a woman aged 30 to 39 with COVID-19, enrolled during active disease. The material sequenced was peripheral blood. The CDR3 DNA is TGTGCCTGGAGTGTCCTATTGGGGGCCCTAAACGGTGAGCAGTTCTTC. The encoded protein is CAWSVLLGALNGEQFF.